Listed below are T cell receptor beta chains from one sample, sequenced in a study of early T cells in non-severe SARS-CoV-2 infection. TCRdb independently ran MiXCR on the 5' RACE reads; one entry per CDR3 protein. This sample has some 75,000 distinct CDR3 sequences, with roughly 13% found just once. The specimen was whole blood. These TCRs come from an adult who was a healthcare worker with PCR-confirmed SARS-CoV-2 infection or an uninfected control (not recorded which). The CDR3 runs from the conserved cysteine through the conserved F or W. D genes are given only for firm matches. Only part of the rows carry a size: once, few, many, or a class if the clone is expanded.

size,V,D,length,J,CDR3,DNA
NA,TRBV9,NA,15,TRBJ1-1,CASTPGLQGLTEAFF,TGTGCCAGCACCCCCGGCCTCCAGGGGTTGACTGAAGCTTTCTTT
NA,TRBV20-1,NA,12,TRBJ2-7,CSGERGNYEQYF,TGCAGTGGAGAAAGGGGGAACTACGAGCAGTACTTC
few,TRBV12-3/TRBV12-4,TRBD2,20,TRBJ2-7,CASSLLTWTSGGIPTYEQYF,TGTGCCAGCAGTTTATTGACTTGGACTAGCGGGGGCATACCGACCTACGAGCAGTACTTC
many,TRBV20-1,NA,12,TRBJ2-3,CSASSRGDTQYF,TGCAGTGCTTCCTCCAGGGGAGATACGCAGTATTTT
few,TRBV14,NA,13,TRBJ2-3,CASSQEGPDTQYF,TGTGCCAGCAGCCAAGAAGGTCCAGATACGCAGTATTTT
many,TRBV20-1,NA,13,TRBJ2-1,CSPSGVRYNEQFF,TGCAGCCCGTCGGGTGTGCGCTACAATGAGCAGTTCTTC
many,TRBV12-3/TRBV12-4,NA,14,TRBJ1-2,CASSLMDRLYGYTF,TGTGCCAGCAGTTTGATGGACAGACTCTATGGCTACACCTTC
many,TRBV5-1,NA,14,TRBJ2-5,CASSLAGIQETQYF,TGCGCCAGCAGCTTGGCAGGAATACAAGAGACCCAGTACTTC
few,TRBV6-2/TRBV6-3,NA,16,TRBJ2-5,CASSSSRGSGQETQYF,TGTGCCAGCAGTTCCAGCAGGGGGAGCGGGCAAGAGACCCAGTACTTC
few,TRBV29-1,NA,15,TRBJ2-1,CSVEVLQGGRNEQFF,TGCAGCGTTGAAGTCTTACAGGGAGGGAGAAATGAGCAGTTCTTC
many,TRBV6-5,NA,13,TRBJ1-2,CAAQDTANYGYTF,TGTGCCGCCCAGGACACGGCTAACTATGGCTACACCTTC
few,TRBV6-6,TRBD2,16,TRBJ2-1,CASSSSGERGGNEQFF,TGTGCCAGCAGTTCGTCCGGGGAACGGGGAGGGAATGAGCAGTTCTTC
few,TRBV20-1,TRBD1,13,TRBJ1-1,CSARGTGITEAFF,TGCAGTGCTAGAGGGACAGGGATCACTGAAGCTTTCTTT
NA,TRBV5-1,NA,16,TRBJ2-3,CASSLAPAGSTDTQYF,TGCGCCAGCAGCTTGGCCCCCGCGGGGTCCACAGATACGCAGTATTTT
few,TRBV4-3,NA,14,TRBJ2-3,CASSQDERGYTQYF,TGCGCCAGCAGCCAAGACGAACGCGGCTATACGCAGTATTTT
NA,TRBV12-3/TRBV12-4,TRBD2,21,TRBJ2-7,CASSPLALLAGGPLTVYEQYF,TGTGCCAGCAGCCCCCTTGCCTTACTAGCGGGGGGGCCGTTGACAGTCTACGAGCAGTACTTC
few,TRBV29-1,TRBD2,17,TRBJ2-3,CSAREGLAGGPADTQYF,TGCAGCGCCCGTGAGGGACTAGCGGGGGGGCCGGCAGATACGCAGTATTTT
NA,TRBV7-6,NA,13,TRBJ2-2,CASSLSRPGELFF,TGTGCCAGCAGCTTAAGCCGCCCCGGGGAGCTGTTTTTT
few,TRBV25-1,NA,14,TRBJ1-2,CASSEHTGNYGYTF,TGTGCCAGCAGTGAACACACAGGGAACTATGGCTACACCTTC
NA,TRBV6-1,NA,14,TRBJ1-4,CASSAQSTNEKLFF,TGTGCCAGCAGTGCACAATCAACTAATGAAAAACTGTTTTTT
NA,TRBV29-1,NA,13,TRBJ2-7,CSVEDQIPGEQYF,TGCAGCGTTGAAGATCAGATCCCGGGCGAGCAGTACTTC
many,TRBV6-5,NA,15,TRBJ1-5,CASRPIDSGNQPQHF,TGTGCCAGCAGACCCATTGACAGTGGCAATCAGCCCCAGCATTTT
NA,TRBV5-8,NA,18,TRBJ1-3,CASSLAGDTSDSGNTIYF,TGTGCCAGCAGCTTGGCTGGGGATACCAGTGACTCTGGAAACACCATATATTTT
NA,TRBV7-3,NA,14,TRBJ2-2,CASSYRGITGELFF,TGTGCCAGCAGCTACCGAGGGATCACCGGGGAGCTGTTTTTT
many,TRBV7-9,NA,13,TRBJ2-7,CASSLPGRHEQYF,TGTGCCAGCAGCTTACCGGGGCGGCACGAGCAGTACTTC
many,TRBV6-2/TRBV6-3,TRBD2,13,TRBJ2-1,CASSLAGGREQFF,TGTGCCAGCAGTTTGGCGGGGGGGCGGGAGCAGTTCTTC
NA,TRBV20-1,TRBD2,14,TRBJ2-2,CSARGRLAGGELFF,TGCAGTGCTAGAGGCCGACTAGCTGGCGGGGAGCTGTTTTTT
NA,TRBV5-1,NA,13,TRBJ2-4,CATSNGVDNIQYF,TGCGCCACCAGCAACGGGGTAGATAACATTCAGTACTTC
few,TRBV29-1,NA,13,TRBJ1-2,CSVESRDGDGYTF,TGCAGCGTTGAGTCCAGGGATGGGGACGGCTACACCTTC
NA,TRBV7-8,NA,17,TRBJ2-7,CASKEGLRQTFSYEQYF,TGTGCCAGCAAAGAGGGACTCCGACAAACCTTCTCCTACGAGCAGTACTTC
many,TRBV29-1,NA,12,TRBJ2-1,CSSAQGYNEQFF,TGCAGCTCCGCACAGGGCTACAATGAGCAGTTCTTC
NA,TRBV6-2/TRBV6-3,TRBD1,14,TRBJ1-1,CASSPVGGQGGAFF,TGTGCCAGCAGCCCTGTTGGGGGACAGGGGGGAGCTTTCTTT
many,TRBV10-3,NA,13,TRBJ1-2,CAISEGSPGGYTF,TGTGCCATCAGTGAAGGCAGCCCGGGGGGCTACACCTTC
few,TRBV5-1,NA,16,TRBJ2-4,CASSFLGTEGKNIQYF,TGCGCCAGCAGCTTCTTAGGAACCGAGGGGAAAAACATTCAGTACTTC
NA,TRBV5-1,NA,11,TRBJ2-3,CASSTADTQYF,TGCGCCAGCAGTACGGCAGATACGCAGTATTTT
NA,TRBV27,NA,14,TRBJ2-7,CASSSSGVSYEQYF,TGTGCCAGCAGTTCCTCAGGGGTTTCCTACGAGCAGTACTTC
many,TRBV7-3,NA,15,TRBJ2-1,CASSLGPRIYNEQFF,TGTGCCAGCAGCTTAGGTCCAAGGATATACAATGAGCAGTTCTTC
few,TRBV20-1,NA,14,TRBJ1-2,CSAAWGLTNYGYTF,TGCAGTGCTGCCTGGGGCCTCACTAACTATGGCTACACCTTC
NA,TRBV28,NA,14,TRBJ1-4,CASPLTGPNEKLFF,TGTGCCAGCCCACTTACAGGGCCTAATGAAAAACTGTTTTTT
few,TRBV7-2,TRBD2,16,TRBJ2-5,CASSLQPGLAQETQYF,TGTGCCAGCAGCCTCCAGCCGGGACTAGCCCAAGAGACCCAGTACTTC
few,TRBV3-1,NA,14,TRBJ1-2,CASSQAVLSAGYTF,TGTGCCAGCAGCCAAGCTGTCTTATCCGCAGGCTACACCTTC
NA,TRBV12-3/TRBV12-4,NA,13,TRBJ2-7,CASRETGYYEQYF,TGTGCCAGCAGGGAGACGGGATACTACGAGCAGTACTTC
many,TRBV24-1,NA,13,TRBJ1-2,CATSQGLNYGYTF,TGTGCCACCAGTCAGGGGTTGAACTATGGCTACACCTTC
many,TRBV29-1,TRBD2,18,TRBJ2-1,CSVDGLAGGVSTYNEQFF,TGCAGCGTCGACGGACTAGCGGGGGGCGTAAGTACCTACAATGAGCAGTTCTTC
few,TRBV6-5,NA,14,TRBJ1-6,CASTPGPKNSPLHF,TGTGCCAGCACCCCCGGACCGAAAAATTCACCCCTCCACTTT
many,TRBV6-1,NA,13,TRBJ2-7,CASREGSRYEQYF,TGTGCCAGCAGGGAGGGTTCAAGGTACGAGCAGTACTTC
NA,TRBV7-9,TRBD2,15,TRBJ2-4,CASRIAGDRGNIQYF,TGTGCCAGCAGAATAGCGGGGGACCGGGGAAACATTCAGTACTTC
NA,TRBV12-3/TRBV12-4,NA,15,TRBJ1-6,CASSLIGVLNSPLHF,TGTGCCAGCAGTCTAATCGGAGTTCTTAATTCACCCCTCCACTTT